This TCR beta chain was obtained from a study of CD8+CD57+ T cells in acquired aplastic anemia. Genomic DNA, serving as template, underwent TCR beta VDJ and CDR3 profiling. TCRdb reprocessed the reads via MiXCR and lists one record per CDR3 protein. The data contain 190,000 or so distinct CDR3 sequences, over 55% of them singletons. V lost 4 bases, J lost 1 base, and 6 bases lay in between. This CDR3 has 13 amino acids. The sequenced material came from sorted CD4+, CD8+, or CD8+CD57+ T cells (not recorded which) from PBMCs. The chain employs TRBV12-3 or TRBV12-4 and TRBJ2-3; D gene uncertain. This clonotype was obtained from a human donor in good health. CDR3 residues: CASSSARTDTQYF. The DNA for the CDR3 is TGTGCCAGCAGTTCGGCCCGCACAGATACGCAGTATTTT.